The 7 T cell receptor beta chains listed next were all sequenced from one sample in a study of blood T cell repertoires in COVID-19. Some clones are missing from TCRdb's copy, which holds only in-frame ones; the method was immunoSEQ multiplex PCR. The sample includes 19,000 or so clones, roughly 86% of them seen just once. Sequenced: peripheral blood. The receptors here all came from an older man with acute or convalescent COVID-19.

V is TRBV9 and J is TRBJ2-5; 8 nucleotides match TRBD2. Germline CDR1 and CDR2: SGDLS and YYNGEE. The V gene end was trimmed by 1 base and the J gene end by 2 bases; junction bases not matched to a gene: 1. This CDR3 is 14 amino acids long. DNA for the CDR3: TGTGCCAGCAGCGTAACTAGCGGTCAAGAGACCCAGTACTTC. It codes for CASSVTSGQETQYF. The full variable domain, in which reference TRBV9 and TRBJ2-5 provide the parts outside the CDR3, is DSGVTQTPKHLITATGQRVTLRCSPRSGDLSVYWYQQSLDQGLQFLIQYYNGEERAKGNILERFSAQQFPDLHSELNLSSLELGDSALYFCASSVTSGQETQYFGPGTRLLVL.

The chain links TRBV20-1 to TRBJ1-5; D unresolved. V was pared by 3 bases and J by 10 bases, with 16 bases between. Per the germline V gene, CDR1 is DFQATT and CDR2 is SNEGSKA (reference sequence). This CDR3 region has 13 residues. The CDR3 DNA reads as TGCAGTGCTAGTAAGGACGGGGAAGGACCCCAGCATTTT. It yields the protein CSASKDGEGPQHF.

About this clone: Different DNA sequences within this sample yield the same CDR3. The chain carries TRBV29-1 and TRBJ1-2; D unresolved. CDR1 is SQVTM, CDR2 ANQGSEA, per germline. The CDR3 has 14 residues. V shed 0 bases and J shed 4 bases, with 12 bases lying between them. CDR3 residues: CSVEESGVPYGYTF. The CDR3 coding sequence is TGCAGCGTTGAAGAAAGCGGAGTACCCTATGGCTACACCTTC.

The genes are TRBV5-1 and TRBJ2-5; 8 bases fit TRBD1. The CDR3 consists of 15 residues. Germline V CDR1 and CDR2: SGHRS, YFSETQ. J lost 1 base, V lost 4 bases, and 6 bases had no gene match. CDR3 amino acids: CASSLQGQAQETQYF. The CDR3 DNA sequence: TGCGCCAGCAGCCTACAGGGACAGGCCCAAGAGACCCAGTACTTC.

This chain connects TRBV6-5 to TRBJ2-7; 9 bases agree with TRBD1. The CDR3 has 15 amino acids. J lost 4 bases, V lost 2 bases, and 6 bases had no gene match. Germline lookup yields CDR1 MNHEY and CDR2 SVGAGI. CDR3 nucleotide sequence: TGTGCCAGCAGTTACCCTGACAGGGGGGAATACGAGCAGTACTTC. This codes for CASSYPDRGEYEQYF.

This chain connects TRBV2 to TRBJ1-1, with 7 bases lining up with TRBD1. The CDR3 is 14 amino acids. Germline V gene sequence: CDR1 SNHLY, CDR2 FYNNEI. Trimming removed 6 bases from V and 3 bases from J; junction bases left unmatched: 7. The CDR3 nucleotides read TGTGCCAGCAGGAGACAGGGAAGGTACACTGAAGCTTTCTTT. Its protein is CASRRQGRYTEAFF.

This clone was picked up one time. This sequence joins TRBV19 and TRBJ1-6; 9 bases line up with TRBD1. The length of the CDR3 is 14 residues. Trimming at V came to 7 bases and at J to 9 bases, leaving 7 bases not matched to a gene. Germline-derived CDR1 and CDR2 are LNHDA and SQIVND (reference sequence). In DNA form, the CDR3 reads TGTGCCAGTACTGAGGGACAGGGAATTTCACCCCTCCACTTT. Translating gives CASTEGQGISPLHF. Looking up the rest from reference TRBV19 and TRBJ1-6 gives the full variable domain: DGGITQSPKYLFRKEGQNVTLSCEQNLNHDAMYWYRQDPGQGLRLIYYSQIVNDFQKGDIAEGYSVSREKKESFPLTVTSAQKNPTAFYLCASTEGQGISPLHFGNGTRLTVT.